Sequencing of this T cell receptor beta chain was carried out in a study of beta chain features in type 1 diabetes. Study-wide points: The naive, central memory and Treg TCRB repertoires showed an apparent similarity that was greater among patients than among healthy donors. Researchers could not determine here whether HLA type influences TCRB rearrangement. Patients with Type 1 diabetes showed moderately but significantly shorter TCRB CDR3s in all four CD4+ subsets.

The CDR3 length is 15 residues. The V end was cut by 2 bases, the J end by 3 bases, with 14 bases between. In germline, CDR1 is KGHSH, CDR2 LQKENI. Using CD45RO/CCR7/CD25/CD127/CD95/CD27, CD4+ naive, central memory, regulatory and stem cell-like memory cells were sorted. Investigators reverse transcribed all isolated RNA, so they sequenced expressed TCRB transcripts. The read count averaged approximately 3.5 million across naive, central memory and regulatory T cell samples. TCRdb keeps only in-frame clones here, not all; method: immunoSEQ multiplex PCR. The repertoire includes 28,000 or so clones, 65% of them detected once, and around 2.5% sits in the top ten. A note on this clone: No antigen is known for it.

The TCR sequence derives from a woman aged 25-40 years with type 1 diabetes. The V and J genes are TRBV18 and TRBJ2-7; tentatively, D is TRBD2 (6 bases). Sequencing was carried out using Tregs from blood. In DNA form, the CDR3 reads TGTGCCAGCTCACCAGGACTAACGGGAGTCTACGAGCAGTACTTC. Translating it yields CASSPGLTGVYEQYF.